The text below deals with one T cell receptor (beta chain). Antigen unknown. Each clinical donor contributed on average approximately 93,000 T cells from unsorted cryopreserved PBMC. The sample is drawn from a study of T cells in tuberculosis. Assay used: immunoSEQ multiplex PCR; TCRdb lists only in-frame clones, some missing. The repertoire includes 20,000 to 25,000 clones, approximately 92% of them detected once, and roughly 14% sits in the top ten. Notes on the study in general: Cases with active tuberculosis were adults, while controls were adolescents.

The sequence derives from a donor aged 10-29 years with latent tuberculosis or without tuberculosis infection. The sample was PBMCs.

DNA for the CDR3: TGTGCTAGTGGAACGGGACAGGGGGTTGAAAAACTGTTTTTT. Its protein is CASGTGQGVEKLFF. The chain joins TRBV12-5 to TRBJ1-4; 11 bases are shared with TRBD1. Germline assignment: CDR1 LGHNT and CDR2 FRNRAP. The V segment lost 6 bases and the J segment 7 bases; nucleotides outside the gene matches: 4. The CDR3 spans 14 residues.